One and the same sample provided the 11 T cell receptor beta chains below, sequenced in a study of blood T cell repertoires in COVID-19. TCRdb keeps only in-frame clones here, not all; method: immunoSEQ multiplex PCR. The data contain under 300,000 clones, 83% of them singletons. Material for sequencing was peripheral blood. These receptors all stem from a human donor in a cohort sampled during active COVID-19.

About this clone: Other nucleotide sequences in the sample specify the same CDR3. The chain recombines TRBV5-1 with TRBJ2-1; maybe TRBD2 (6 bases). CDR1 and CDR2 (germline): SGHRS, YFSETQ. The CDR3 sequence is 14 residues long. V was trimmed by 3 bases and J by 0 bases, leaving 7 bases between them. Written as DNA, the CDR3 is TGCGCCAGCAGCTGGGACTCCTCCTACAATGAGCAGTTCTTC. Its translation: CASSWDSSYNEQFF.

The chain couples TRBV5-8 to TRBJ2-3; TRBD2 matches at 10 bases. Germline trimming cut 4 bases from V and 0 bases from J; bases unmatched to any gene: 8. The CDR3 has 17 residues. Per germline, CDR1 SGHTS and CDR2 YDEGEE. The CDR3 here is CASSNMRTSGSTDTQYF. The CDR3 bases are TGTGCCAGCAGCAACATGAGGACTAGCGGTAGCACAGATACGCAGTATTTT.

The chain uses TRBV27 and TRBJ2-7; 13 bases agree with TRBD2. J gave up 3 bases and V 5 bases, and 4 bases lay outside the gene matches. CDR1 and CDR2 (germline): MNHEY, SMNVEV (reference sequence). The CDR3 extends over 15 amino acids. The CDR3 spells CASSQGTSGIYEQYF. The CDR3 DNA reads TGTGCCAGCAGTCAGGGGACTAGCGGGATCTACGAGCAGTACTTC.

The rearrangement uses TRBV19 and TRBJ2-2, with 7 bases fitting TRBD1. V was pared by 4 bases and J by 6 bases, with 5 bases of the junction left unmatched. The germline V gene encodes CDR1 LNHDA and CDR2 SQIVND (reference sequence). This CDR3 comprises 14 residues. CDR3 in DNA: TGTGCCAGTAGTAAAGATACAGGGGCCGGGGAGCTGTTTTTT. The encoded protein is CASSKDTGAGELFF. Complete variable domain (other parts from reference TRBV19 and TRBJ2-2): DGGITQSPKYLFRKEGQNVTLSCEQNLNHDAMYWYRQDPGQGLRLIYYSQIVNDFQKGDIAEGYSVSREKKESFPLTVTSAQKNPTAFYLCASSKDTGAGELFFGEGSRLTVL.

The chain carries TRBV27 and TRBJ1-5; 9 bases are shared with TRBD1. CDR1 is MNHEY, CDR2 SMNVEV, per germline (reference sequence). The CDR3 loop spans 14 amino acids. Trimming took 7 bases from V and 5 from J; bases not matched to a gene: 6. CDR3 in DNA: TGTGCCAGCACCCCCAGACAGGGGGATCAGCCCCAGCATTTT. This translates into CASTPRQGDQPQHF.

The chain is built from TRBV19 and TRBJ1-1; a weak D match, TRBD1 (5 bases). The germline V gene has CDR1 LNHDA and CDR2 SQIVND (reference sequence). Trimming removed 11 bases from V and 5 bases from J, with 21 bases in between. The CDR3 spans 14 residues. The CDR3 protein is CACCRVTGGTEAFF. CDR3 sequence (DNA): TGTGCCTGCTGTCGGGTTACGGGGGGAACTGAAGCTTTCTTT.

This clone came up a few times. The J gene is TRBJ1-5, the V gene TRBV12-1. TRBV12-1 is recorded as a pseudogene. This CDR3 has 13 residues. CDR3 nucleotides: TGTGCCAGCATCCTGACGGTAGCACAGCCCCAGCATTTT. This translates into CASILTVAQPQHF.

This clone was seen only once. The CDR3 nucleotides read TGTGCCAGCAGCCCACTAGCGGGGGCGGTCGGCGAGCAGTACTTC. Translating it yields CASSPLAGAVGEQYF. The V gene is TRBV9, the J gene TRBJ2-7; 11 bases line up with TRBD2. Germline loops: CDR1 SGDLS, CDR2 YYNGEE. J was trimmed by 6 bases and V by 4 bases; bases with no gene match: 9. This CDR3 comprises 15 residues.

This clone showed up just a few times. Additional DNA sequences in this sample encode the identical CDR3. This rearrangement joins TRBV28 to TRBJ2-3, with a possible D match to TRBD2 (6 bases). V lost 2 bases and J 3 bases, leaving 9 bases between the germline ends. The CDR3 has 14 amino acids. Germline CDR1 reads MDHEN; CDR2 reads SYDVKM. As DNA, the CDR3 is TGTGCCAGCAGTTTAAGCGGGCGGACAGATACGCAGTATTTT. Its protein product is CASSLSGRTDTQYF.

This clone was recorded a few times. The chain couples TRBV7-6 to TRBJ2-5; the D gene is possibly TRBD2 (6 bases). Germline lookup yields CDR1 SGHVS and CDR2 FNYEAQ. The V and J ends lost 3 bases and 4 bases respectively, with 15 bases between them. The CDR3 has 15 residues. The CDR3 sequence: CASSLGGNGGETQYF. CDR3 coding DNA: TGTGCCAGCAGCTTGGGGGGTAACGGAGGAGAGACCCAGTACTTC.

The V gene is TRBV11-3, the J gene TRBJ2-3, with TRBD2 identical over 14 bases. The germline V gene has CDR1 SGHNT and CDR2 YENEEA. Trimming removed 4 bases from V and 6 bases from J; junction bases left unmatched: 9. This CDR3 comprises 17 residues. The CDR3 DNA follows: TGTGCCAGCAGCTCAGTGACTAGCGGGGGGGCTTTGGATACGCAGTATTTT. Protein sequence: CASSSVTSGGALDTQYF.